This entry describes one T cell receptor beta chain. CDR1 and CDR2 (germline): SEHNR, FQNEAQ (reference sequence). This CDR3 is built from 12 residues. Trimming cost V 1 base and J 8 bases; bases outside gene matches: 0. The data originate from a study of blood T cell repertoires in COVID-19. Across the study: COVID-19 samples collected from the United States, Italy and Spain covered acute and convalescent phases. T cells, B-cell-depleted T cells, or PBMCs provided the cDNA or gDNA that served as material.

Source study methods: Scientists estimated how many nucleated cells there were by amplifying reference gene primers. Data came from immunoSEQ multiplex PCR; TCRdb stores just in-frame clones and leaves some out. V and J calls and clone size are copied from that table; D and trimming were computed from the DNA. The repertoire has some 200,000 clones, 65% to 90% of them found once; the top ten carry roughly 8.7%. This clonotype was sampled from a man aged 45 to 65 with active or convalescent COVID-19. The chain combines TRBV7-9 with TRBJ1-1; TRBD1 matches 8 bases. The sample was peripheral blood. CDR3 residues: CASSLGQGEAFF. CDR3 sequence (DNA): TGTGCCAGCAGCTTAGGACAGGGGGAAGCTTTCTTT. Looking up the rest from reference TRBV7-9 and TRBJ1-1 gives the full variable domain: DTGVSQNPRHKITKRGQNVTFRCDPISEHNRLYWYRQTLGQGPEFLTYFQNEAQLEKSRLLSDRFSAERPKGSFSTLEIQRTEQGDSAMYLCASSLGQGEAFFGQGTRLTVV.